Detailed here is one TCR beta chain. Its specificity is not known. Researchers amplified the TCR beta CDR3 regions from RNA transcripts. Carried out on the TCR CDR3, a first-round RT-PCR used the HTBI primer set. TCRdb reprocessed the multiplex PCR reads with MiXCR, giving one entry per CDR3 protein. The sample holds around 350,000 distinct CDR3 sequences, roughly a sixth seen once. The sample comes from a study of T cells in Graves' hyperthyroidism and ophthalmopathy. Notes on the study in general: In the blood, most expanded thyroid clonotypes above 0.001 appeared as well.

Patients with uncontrolled infections, other autoimmune diseases, pregnancy or lactation were excluded. Blood was obtained at the first hyperthyroidism diagnosis, which preceded any ophthalmopathy symptoms. Trimming stripped 5 bases from V and 15 bases from J, with 14 bases between. Germline V gene lookup returns CDR1 MDHEN and CDR2 SYDVKM. This CDR3 is built from 11 residues. This TCR came from a woman in her twenties or thirties with Graves' hyperthyroidism that later progressed to Graves' ophthalmopathy. The V gene is TRBV28, the J gene TRBJ2-1; unclear D gene. The sequencing input was blood. CDR3: CASSDLVMLFF. Here the CDR3 DNA reads TGTGCCAGCAGTGATTTGGTCATGCTGTTCTTC.